This T cell receptor (beta chain) was identified during a study of human T cells and chemical hapten exposure. Across the study: Each patch test put 0.01% DPC on the upper back, and results were read at 6 days. Patients were mainly female, each with alopecia areata, totalis or universalis.

CDR3 size: 11 residues. Trimming took 4 bases from V and 6 from J, leaving 4 bases between them. The germline V gene has CDR1 LGHNA and CDR2 YNFKEQ. TCRdb fed the RACE reads into MiXCR, producing one record per CDR3 protein. The repertoire holds some 330,000 distinct CDR3 sequences, with around 5.5% as singletons. Time point in this sample: pre-sensitization, week 0. As for treatment: therapeutic diphenylcyclopropenone sensitization with weekly scalp DPC. Total RNA was isolated from whole blood that had not been fractionated. V is TRBV4-2 and J is TRBJ1-5, with D uncertain. Sequenced material: whole blood, taken in connection with sensitization to the hapten diphenylcyclopropenone (DPC). The sequence was obtained from a woman between 18 and 30 years old with alopecia areata. Some clones in this sample may be carry-over from other donors' samples. CDR3 DNA sequence: TGTGCCAGCAGCCGGGGTCAGCCCCAGCATTTT. This gives the protein CASSRGQPQHF.